These T cell receptor beta chains were read from a single sample in a study of shared clonotypes between healthy human individuals. The method was immunoSEQ multiplex PCR; TCRdb's version includes in-frame clones alone and lacks a portion of them. Of roughly 1 million clones listed, about 84% are singletons. The sequenced material came from memory CD4+ T cells from PBMCs. The receptor source for this set is a man aged 18 to 35 in good health. Some clones in this sample may be carry-over from other donors' samples. The conserved cysteine and the conserved F or W are not part of the CDR3 here. Fields, in order: CDR3 length, J gene, V gene, CDR3 protein.

cdr3_length: 14
j_call: TRBJ2-2
v_call: TRBV11-2
cdr3_aa: ASSIVGGQVTGELF

cdr3_length: 10
j_call: TRBJ2-7
v_call: TRBV28
cdr3_aa: ASRASGDEQY

cdr3_length: 11
j_call: TRBJ2-6
v_call: TRBV11-2
cdr3_aa: ASTLSVPNVLT

cdr3_length: 13
j_call: TRBJ1-2
v_call: TRBV28
cdr3_aa: ASSSPGSEDYGYT

cdr3_length: 13
j_call: TRBJ2-7
v_call: TRBV9
cdr3_aa: ASSEGDGPYYEQY

cdr3_length: 16
j_call: TRBJ1-1
v_call: TRBV7-3
cdr3_aa: ASSLIGSRETTNTEAF

cdr3_length: 10
j_call: TRBJ2-5
v_call: TRBV29-1
cdr3_aa: SVESARETQY

cdr3_length: 14
j_call: TRBJ1-5
v_call: TRBV2
cdr3_aa: ASSDGGGGGNQPQH

cdr3_length: 12
j_call: TRBJ2-7
v_call: TRBV7-2
cdr3_aa: ASSFGSLDYEQY

cdr3_length: 12
j_call: TRBJ2-1
v_call: TRBV5-1
cdr3_aa: ASSTGLLVNEQF

cdr3_length: 13
j_call: TRBJ1-4
v_call: TRBV18
cdr3_aa: ASSKQGAIGEKLF

cdr3_length: 13
j_call: TRBJ2-7
v_call: TRBV11-2
cdr3_aa: ASSSVGTGSYEQY

cdr3_length: 14
j_call: TRBJ1-4
v_call: TRBV28
cdr3_aa: ASSLYWGTGTEKLF

cdr3_length: 13
j_call: TRBJ1-2
v_call: TRBV6-4
cdr3_aa: ASSPSSGANYGYT

cdr3_length: 11
j_call: TRBJ1-2
v_call: TRBV29-1
cdr3_aa: SVVPEVGHGYT

cdr3_length: 13
j_call: TRBJ2-7
v_call: TRBV6-5
cdr3_aa: ASSYLGTGTYEQY

cdr3_length: 11
j_call: TRBJ2-7
v_call: TRBV7-2
cdr3_aa: ASSSNRHYEQY

cdr3_length: 12
j_call: TRBJ2-3
v_call: TRBV28
cdr3_aa: ASSPTHSTDTQY

cdr3_length: 13
j_call: TRBJ2-2
v_call: TRBV6-1
cdr3_aa: ATIPMAGNTGELF

cdr3_length: 12
j_call: TRBJ1-1
v_call: TRBV30
cdr3_aa: AWRLEGSGTEAF

cdr3_length: 13
j_call: TRBJ2-7
v_call: TRBV7-9
cdr3_aa: ASSTTSGKRDEQY

cdr3_length: 11
j_call: TRBJ2-1
v_call: TRBV19
cdr3_aa: ASSIGLNNEQF

cdr3_length: 13
j_call: TRBJ1-3
v_call: TRBV14
cdr3_aa: ASSRDRGSGNTIY

cdr3_length: 12
j_call: TRBJ2-5
v_call: TRBV4-2
cdr3_aa: ASSQGQGGETQY

cdr3_length: 12
j_call: TRBJ1-3
v_call: TRBV7-9
cdr3_aa: ASSLGQSGNTIY

cdr3_length: 11
j_call: TRBJ1-1
v_call: TRBV30
cdr3_aa: AWSVDRNTEAF

cdr3_length: 12
j_call: TRBJ2-5
v_call: TRBV28
cdr3_aa: ASSSWTSPETQY

cdr3_length: 14
j_call: TRBJ2-4
v_call: TRBV11-2
cdr3_aa: ASSLQGGSAKNIQY

cdr3_length: 12
j_call: TRBJ1-5
v_call: TRBV29-1
cdr3_aa: RPPVPPVVQPQH

cdr3_length: 12
j_call: TRBJ2-1
v_call: TRBV5-1
cdr3_aa: ASSPGQYYNEQF

cdr3_length: 15
j_call: TRBJ2-7
v_call: TRBV4-3
cdr3_aa: ASSQDAASGSEYEQY

cdr3_length: 10
j_call: TRBJ2-1
v_call: TRBV18
cdr3_aa: ASSPLRNEQF

cdr3_length: 9
j_call: TRBJ2-7
v_call: TRBV6-6
cdr3_aa: ASKGPYEQY

cdr3_length: 10
j_call: TRBJ2-5
v_call: TRBV5-1
cdr3_aa: ASYRGQETQY

cdr3_length: 14
j_call: TRBJ2-3
v_call: TRBV7-9
cdr3_aa: ASSLATSGATDTQY

cdr3_length: 14
j_call: TRBJ2-7
v_call: TRBV6-5
cdr3_aa: ASSYTGTASSYEQY

cdr3_length: 13
j_call: TRBJ2-7
v_call: TRBV19
cdr3_aa: ASSTTGAGAYEQY

cdr3_length: 13
j_call: TRBJ2-1
v_call: TRBV5-1
cdr3_aa: ASSLASGFYNEQF

cdr3_length: 10
j_call: TRBJ2-1
v_call: TRBV2
cdr3_aa: ASRPQADEQF

cdr3_length: 10
j_call: TRBJ2-5
v_call: TRBV5-1
cdr3_aa: ASSPSEETQY

cdr3_length: 11
j_call: TRBJ2-7
v_call: TRBV4-1
cdr3_aa: ASSHPGTYEQY

cdr3_length: 14
j_call: TRBJ2-1
v_call: TRBV7-2
cdr3_aa: ASSLASGSNYNEQF

cdr3_length: 13
j_call: TRBJ1-5
v_call: TRBV6-6
cdr3_aa: ASSYSRGQGQPQH

cdr3_length: 13
j_call: TRBJ1-5
v_call: TRBV28
cdr3_aa: ASSLGTGDNQPQH

cdr3_length: 14
j_call: TRBJ1-4
v_call: TRBV5-1
cdr3_aa: ASSLEGRFTNEKLF

cdr3_length: 14
j_call: TRBJ2-5
v_call: TRBV4-2
cdr3_aa: ASSQQGTDEQETQY

cdr3_length: 14
j_call: TRBJ2-7
v_call: TRBV19
cdr3_aa: ASRPKPGQGSYEQY

cdr3_length: 12
j_call: TRBJ1-2
v_call: TRBV25-1
cdr3_aa: ASSDPGSRIPAT

cdr3_length: 12
j_call: TRBJ1-2
v_call: TRBV7-9
cdr3_aa: ASSPYPRRYGYT